The 23 T cell receptor beta chains below all came from one sample that was sequenced in a study of blood T cells in healthy people across ages. Using a J-beta primer mix together with a sample-barcoded 5' primer, a second PCR was run for about 6 to 12 cycles. TCRdb itself ran the 5' RACE reads through MiXCR, one entry per CDR3 protein. Seen here are more than 500,000 distinct CDR3 sequences, about 27% observed once, and the top ten hold approximately 4%. These data are also associated with another study on T cells of mothers and their children.

The sequenced material came from blood. These receptors originate from a boy younger than 10 in good health.

The chain combines TRBV30 with TRBJ2-1; no clear D gene. CDR1 GTSNPN and CDR2 SVGIG come from the germline V gene (reference sequence). Trimming shortened V by 7 bases and J by 0 bases, and 13 bases separated the two germline ends. CDR3 length: 14 amino acids. Written as DNA, the CDR3 is TGTGCCTTCGACCGGGCCAACTCCTACAATGAGCAGTTCTTC. As protein: CAFDRANSYNEQFF.

This clonotype was detected only a few times. The J gene is TRBJ2-5, the V gene TRBV7-2; no clear D. V lost 5 bases and J 4 bases, leaving 20 bases between the germline ends. The germline CDR1 and CDR2 sequences are SGHTA and FQGNSA. There are 16 residues in the CDR3. CDR3 region: CASSPDRALGPETQYF. In nucleotides, the CDR3 is TGTGCCAGCAGCCCGGACCGGGCCCTAGGACCAGAGACCCAGTACTTC.

This clonotype occurred a few times. The V gene is TRBV5-1, the J gene TRBJ2-5; the match to TRBD2 covers 12 bases. CDR3 length equals 17 residues. Germline trimming cut 4 bases from V and 0 bases from J; bases unmatched to any gene: 7. CDR1 SGHRS and CDR2 YFSETQ come from the germline V gene. The CDR3 sequence: CASSPGLAGFYQETQYF. In nucleotides, the CDR3 is TGCGCCAGCAGCCCGGGACTAGCGGGCTTTTACCAAGAGACCCAGTACTTC.

This clonotype came up once. J is TRBJ2-5 and V is TRBV19, with D tentatively TRBD1 or TRBD2 (5 bases each). The end of the DNA aligns better with TRBJ2-1, so the J call may be wrong. CDR3 length: 14 residues. Germline assignment: CDR1 LNHDA and CDR2 SQIVND (reference sequence). The CDR3 region is CASSAGTVYNEQFF. CDR3 coding DNA: TGTGCCAGTAGTGCCGGGACCGTATACAATGAGCAGTTCTTC.

This clonotype was observed a handful of times. The rearrangement joins TRBV10-3 to TRBJ2-5; 10 positions match TRBD2. Unmatched junction bases numbered 15, after V lost 11 bases and J lost 0 bases. Germline V gene sequence: CDR1 ENHRY, CDR2 SYGVKD. This CDR3 is built from 17 residues. The CDR3 sequence is CASSGQRTSGDQETQYF. The CDR3 DNA sequence: TGTGCCTCCAGCGGACAGAGAACTAGCGGGGACCAAGAGACCCAGTACTTC.

This clonotype showed up just a few times. The chain is built from TRBV6-1 and TRBJ2-7; TRBD2 agrees at 14 bases. Germline V CDR1 and CDR2: MNHNS, SASEGT. CDR3 length: 15 residues. J gave up 9 bases and V 8 bases, and 12 bases lay outside the gene matches. CDR3 bases: TGTGCCAGCTCTCTGGGGACTAGCGGGAGCCACGGGCAGTACTTC. Encoded protein: CASSLGTSGSHGQYF.

This clonotype was seen at least ten times. This chain connects TRBV5-5 to TRBJ2-5; 8 nucleotides agree with TRBD2. Per germline, CDR1 SGHKS and CDR2 YYEKEE (reference sequence). This CDR3 is built from 14 residues. Unmatched junction bases numbered 5, after V lost 2 bases and J lost 5 bases. CDR3 loop: CASSFPGGVETQYF. The DNA for the CDR3 is TGTGCCAGCAGCTTTCCCGGGGGGGTGGAGACCCAGTACTTC.

The V and J genes are TRBV4-3 and TRBJ2-1; D tentatively fits TRBD1 or TRBD2 (5 bases each). The germline V gene has CDR1 LGHNA and CDR2 YSLEER. The CDR3 runs 13 residues. Trimming stripped 5 bases from V and 4 bases from J, with 9 bases between. The CDR3 here is CASSEGWYNEQFF. The CDR3 DNA is TGCGCCAGCAGCGAGGGGTGGTACAATGAGCAGTTCTTC.

This clonotype showed up just a few times. The J gene is TRBJ1-2, the V gene TRBV9; 7 nucleotides line up with TRBD1. The CDR3 is made up of 15 amino acids. Trimming cost V 0 bases and J 6 bases; bases outside gene matches: 8. Per germline, CDR1 SGDLS and CDR2 YYNGEE. CDR3: CASSVDGAGGDGYTF. CDR3 nucleotides: TGTGCCAGCAGCGTAGACGGGGCAGGGGGGGATGGCTACACCTTC.

This clonotype appeared once. The chain couples TRBV20-1 to TRBJ1-2, with D possibly matching TRBD1 (5 bases). CDR1 DFQATT and CDR2 SNEGSKA come from the germline V gene (reference sequence). V was shortened by 2 bases and J by 2 bases, with 6 bases between the two germline ends. The CDR3 is 12 residues long. The CDR3 nucleotides are TGCAGTGCTAGATACAGGAACTATGGCTACACCTTC. Residues: CSARYRNYGYTF.

V usage is TRBV4-3 and J usage is TRBJ2-4, with 7 bases lining up with TRBD1. Germline V gene sequence: CDR1 LGHNA, CDR2 YSLEER. V was pared by 5 bases and J by 2 bases, with 6 bases of the junction left unmatched. The CDR3 length is 15 residues. The chain's CDR3 is CASSTGTATKNIQYF. As DNA, the CDR3 is TGCGCCAGCAGCACCGGGACAGCCACCAAAAACATTCAGTACTTC.

This clonotype was recorded at least ten times. CDR3 sequence reads: CASSSGLAGYNEQFF. For the CDR3, the DNA is TGTGCCAGCAGCTCCGGACTAGCGGGGTACAATGAGCAGTTCTTC. V gene TRBV7-9 combines with J gene TRBJ2-1; 12 bases agree with TRBD2. This CDR3 contains 15 residues. CDR1 and CDR2 from the germline V gene are SEHNR and FQNEAQ (reference sequence). V was clipped by 4 bases and J by 4 bases; unmatched bases: 2.

A single count supports this clonotype. The chain employs TRBV4-2 and TRBJ2-5; the D call may be TRBD1 or TRBD2 (5 bases each). The V gene's germline CDR1 is LGHNA and CDR2 YNFKEQ. The CDR3 runs 18 residues. V was cut by 0 bases and J by 7 bases, with 24 bases left in between. CDR3 DNA: TGTGCCAGCAGCCAAGAACCCTCCCGGGACCCCAGTGGGGGGACCCAGTACTTC. Protein product: CASSQEPSRDPSGGTQYF.

The chain links TRBV25-1 to TRBJ1-1; 8 nucleotides agree with TRBD1. This CDR3 is built from 15 residues. J was trimmed by 1 base and V by 4 bases; bases with no gene match: 5. Germline CDR1 MGHDK, CDR2 SYGVNS. CDR3 nucleotide sequence: TGTGCCAGCAGTGTGACAGGGGCTCCGAACACTGAAGCTTTCTTT. Translation gives CASSVTGAPNTEAFF.

The rearrangement links TRBV7-6 to TRBJ2-1; D remains unclear. V lost 0 bases to trimming and J lost 0 bases, with 9 bases between them. In germline, CDR1 is SGHVS, CDR2 FNYEAQ. The CDR3 runs 16 residues. CDR3 loop: CASSLAVRSSYNEQFF. For the CDR3, the DNA is TGTGCCAGCAGCTTAGCGGTACGGAGCTCCTACAATGAGCAGTTCTTC.

The V gene is TRBV27, the J gene TRBJ1-2; D not certain. The CDR3 length is 14 residues. Germline CDR1 reads MNHEY; CDR2 reads SMNVEV (reference sequence). The V and J ends lost 5 bases and 2 bases respectively, with 12 bases between them. The CDR3 DNA follows: TGTGCCAGCAGTGGTCGGACGGTCAACTATGGCTACACCTTC. It specifies CASSGRTVNYGYTF.

The J gene is TRBJ2-1, the V gene TRBV6-1; D perhaps matches TRBD2 (7 bases). Germline CDR1 reads MNHNS; CDR2 reads SASEGT. V shed 6 bases and J shed 2 bases, with 14 bases lying between them. This CDR3 comprises 15 residues. The chain's CDR3 is CASREGGLPYNEQFF. The CDR3, as DNA: TGTGCCAGCAGGGAGGGGGGGCTCCCCTACAATGAGCAGTTCTTC.

The chain is built from TRBV11-2 and TRBJ2-7; 9 positions match TRBD2. CDR1 is SGHAT, CDR2 FQNNGV, per germline. The CDR3 is 17 residues long. Germline trimming cut 3 bases from V and 3 bases from J; bases unmatched to any gene: 12. In DNA, the CDR3 is TGTGCCAGCAGCTTCCCCCCATTAGCGGGAGCAGACTACGAGCAGTACTTC. It codes for CASSFPPLAGADYEQYF.

This clonotype was observed a single time. This rearrangement joins TRBV7-2 to TRBJ2-7; possibly TRBD1 for D (5 bases). Germline CDR1 SGHTA, CDR2 FQGNSA. V shed 5 bases and J shed 0 bases, with 14 bases lying between them. This CDR3 has 15 residues. This CDR3 is CASSIQGFSSYEQYF. The DNA of the CDR3 is TGTGCCAGCAGCATCCAGGGCTTTAGCTCCTACGAGCAGTACTTC. The variable domain in full, completed from reference TRBV7-2 and TRBJ2-7, reads GAGVSQSPSNKVTEKGKDVELRCDPISGHTALYWYRQSLGQGLEFLIYFQGNSAPDKSGLPSDRFSAERTGGSVSTLTIQRTQQEDSAVYLCASSIQGFSSYEQYFGPGTRLTVT.

The CDR3 nucleotides are TGTGCCAGCAGCCCTTATGGGTTAGTCAAAAACATTCAGTACTTC. Protein sequence: CASSPYGLVKNIQYF. The chain recombines TRBV5-5 with TRBJ2-4; D not certain. In germline, CDR1 is SGHKS, CDR2 YYEKEE (reference sequence). The CDR3 has 15 residues. Trimming cost V 4 bases and J 3 bases, with 14 bases left between them. The full variable domain, its missing parts supplied by reference TRBV5-5 and TRBJ2-4, is DAGVTQSPTHLIKTRGQQVTLRCSPISGHKSVSWYQQVLGQGPQFIFQYYEKEERGRGNFPDRFSARQFPNYSSELNVNALLLGDSALYLCASSPYGLVKNIQYFGAGTRLSVL.

The rearrangement links TRBV11-2 to TRBJ2-5; D is uncertain. Deletions cut 2 bases from V and 5 bases from J, with 12 bases between. The CDR3 contains 14 residues. CDR1 and CDR2 (germline): SGHAT, FQNNGV. Here the CDR3 reads CASSLMATKETQYF. CDR3 in DNA: TGTGCCAGCAGCTTAATGGCAACAAAGGAGACCCAGTACTTC.

The CDR3 region is CASGLDHRGWNYNEQYF. The CDR3, as DNA: TGTGCTAGTGGTTTGGACCACAGGGGTTGGAACTACAATGAGCAGTACTTC. The chain has TRBV12-5 and TRBJ2-7, with TRBD1 identical over 7 bases. The ends lost 1 base at V and 7 bases at J; junction bases unmatched: 16. The CDR3 has 17 amino acids. Germline CDR1 is LGHNT and CDR2 is FRNRAP.

This clonotype was seen at least ten times. The chain links TRBV15 to TRBJ2-5; unclear D gene. With 0 bases removed from V and 1 base from J, the gap between germline ends came to 6 bases. The CDR3 is made up of 14 amino acids. The germline V gene encodes CDR1 LNHNV and CDR2 YYDKDF (reference sequence). The CDR3 DNA reads as TGTGCCACCAGCAGAGATGCGTTCCAAGAGACCCAGTACTTC. As protein: CATSRDAFQETQYF.